Presented here are 22 T cell receptor beta chains from one specimen sequenced in a study of blood T cell repertoires in COVID-19. Data came from immunoSEQ multiplex PCR; TCRdb stores just in-frame clones and leaves some out. The sample holds 25,000 to 35,000 clones, roughly 87% seen once. Material for sequencing was peripheral blood. Every receptor here comes from a human donor in a cohort sampled during active COVID-19.

The V call is TRBV19, the J call TRBJ2-7; 7 bases map to TRBD2. CDR1 LNHDA and CDR2 SQIVND come from the germline V gene (reference sequence). The junction had 8 bases not matched to a gene; V was cut back by 4 bases and J by 2 bases. The CDR3 has 15 residues. DNA for the CDR3: TGTGCCAGTAGTAGTATGGGAGGGTTGCCCTACGAGCAGTACTTC. As protein: CASSSMGGLPYEQYF.

This clone was seen only once. The V gene is TRBV9, the J gene TRBJ2-3; 8 bases are a match to TRBD1. V lost 3 bases to trimming and J lost 3 bases; unmatched junction nucleotides: 3. This CDR3 region has 14 residues. Germline V gene data show CDR1 as SGDLS and CDR2 as YYNGEE. CDR3 in amino acids: CASSARQGTDTQYF. CDR3 in DNA: TGTGCCAGCAGCGCCAGACAGGGGACAGATACGCAGTATTTT.

The chain carries TRBV29-1 and TRBJ2-2; 10 bases match TRBD2. Trimming took 3 bases from V and 1 from J; bases not matched to a gene: 8. Germline V gene lookup returns CDR1 SQVTM and CDR2 ANQGSEA. The CDR3 runs to 17 residues. The CDR3 loop reads CSVDSGGSQRNTGELFF. Written as DNA, the CDR3 is TGCAGCGTTGATAGCGGGGGGTCACAAAGGAACACCGGGGAGCTGTTTTTT.

The genes are TRBV28 and TRBJ1-1; D may be TRBD1 (6 bases). From germline, CDR1 is MDHEN and CDR2 SYDVKM. The CDR3 spans 12 residues. V lost 4 bases to trimming and J lost 10 bases, with 13 bases between them. CDR3 in DNA: TGTGCCAGCAGTTCTAGAGTACAGGGAGCTTTCTTT. It is translated as CASSSRVQGAFF.

This clone has a single count. The chain links TRBV15 to TRBJ1-5; TRBD1 is a possible D gene (5 bases). Trimming pared 1 base from V and 0 bases from J, leaving 16 bases between. CDR3 size: 18 residues. CDR1 is LNHNV, CDR2 YYDKDF, per germline (reference sequence). In DNA form, the CDR3 reads TGTGCCACCAGCAGAGGGACACGGAGTACCCTTAGCAATCAGCCCCAGCATTTT. Translating it yields CATSRGTRSTLSNQPQHF.

The V gene is TRBV5-6, the J gene TRBJ1-2; 8 nucleotides align to TRBD1. V trimming: 0 bases; J trimming: 1 base; junction bases outside the gene matches: 2. This CDR3 contains 15 residues. Germline lookup yields CDR1 SGHDT and CDR2 YYEEEE. CDR3 protein: CASSLADRVNYGYTF. The CDR3 coding sequence is TGTGCCAGCAGCTTGGCGGACAGGGTTAACTATGGCTACACCTTC.

The chain joins TRBV27 to TRBJ2-3; 7 nucleotides match TRBD2. The CDR3 is made up of 14 amino acids. Germline V CDR1 and CDR2: MNHEY, SMNVEV (reference sequence). The J segment lost 4 bases and the V segment lost 4 bases, leaving 5 bases of the junction unmatched. CDR3 coding DNA: TGTGCCAGCAGTTCAGGACTAGGTGCAGATACGCAGTATTTT. This translates into CASSSGLGADTQYF.

V is TRBV6-5 and J is TRBJ1-2; D is perhaps TRBD1 (6 bases). The CDR3 spans 15 residues. With 11 bases removed from V and 8 bases from J, the gap between germline ends came to 27 bases. Germline assignment: CDR1 MNHEY and CDR2 SVGAGI. In nucleotides, the CDR3 is TGTGCCGTTCGTCAGGCAGGGGCTACTTCTAGGGGCTACACCTTC. This sequence encodes CAVRQAGATSRGYTF.

The chain links TRBV5-1 to TRBJ1-2; 7 positions agree with TRBD1. J gave up 0 bases and V 3 bases, and 5 bases lay outside the gene matches. The V gene's germline CDR1 is SGHRS and CDR2 YFSETQ. The CDR3 is 15 residues long. The DNA for the CDR3 is TGCGCCAGCAGCTGGGTCGACAGGGCTAACTATGGCTACACCTTC. Its protein is CASSWVDRANYGYTF.

The genes are TRBV4-1 and TRBJ1-4, with 8 bases that match TRBD1. CDR3 size: 17 residues. Unmatched junction bases numbered 11, after V lost 3 bases and J lost 5 bases. Germline CDR1 is MGHRA and CDR2 is YSYEKL. In nucleotides, the CDR3 is TGCGCCAGCAGCCACCACAAAGGGGACAGGTCAAATGAAAAACTGTTTTTT. Protein sequence: CASSHHKGDRSNEKLFF.

The chain combines TRBV7-2 with TRBJ2-4, with 9 bases that match TRBD1. CDR3 length equals 14 residues. V was pared by 4 bases and J by 6 bases, with 4 bases of the junction left unmatched. CDR1 is SGHTA and CDR2 is FQGNSA in the germline V gene. The CDR3 is CASSSTGGRNIQYF. Written as DNA, the CDR3 is TGTGCCAGCAGCTCTACAGGGGGCCGAAACATTCAGTACTTC.

The rearrangement uses TRBV2 and TRBJ2-5, with 9 bases identical to TRBD2. This CDR3 comprises 18 residues. V was pared by 1 base and J by 3 bases, with 12 bases of the junction left unmatched. From germline, CDR1 is SNHLY and CDR2 FYNNEI. CDR3 protein: CASSEGGLAGARKETQYF. In DNA form, the CDR3 reads TGTGCCAGCAGTGAAGGGGGCTTAGCGGGGGCGAGGAAAGAGACCCAGTACTTC.

This clone was found once. The CDR3 sequence is CASSLGGDTQYF. The DNA for the CDR3 is TGTGCCAGCAGCCTGGGCGGGGATACGCAGTATTTT. The chain employs TRBV28 and TRBJ2-3, with a possible D match to TRBD2 (5 bases). Germline CDR1 is MDHEN and CDR2 is SYDVKM. The CDR3 sequence is 12 residues long. The V end was cut by 6 bases, the J end by 6 bases, with 10 bases between.

CDR3 nucleotides: TGTGCCAGCAGCTTGGGGCAGGGCTTGGAAGCTTTCTTT. It encodes CASSLGQGLEAFF. The V gene is TRBV5-4, the J gene TRBJ1-1; D may be TRBD1 (5 bases). The CDR3 runs 13 residues. In germline, CDR1 is SGHNT, CDR2 YYREEE (reference sequence). V gave up 0 bases and J gave up 8 bases, with 11 bases separating them.

This chain connects TRBV3-1 (or the pseudogene TRBV3-2) to TRBJ2-5; TRBD2 matches at 7 bases. Germline V gene data show CDR1 as LGHDT and CDR2 as YNNKEL (reference sequence). The CDR3 sequence is 15 residues long. V shed 1 base, J shed 5 bases, and the junction held 7 bases outside the gene matches. The CDR3 DNA reads TGTGCCAGCAGCCAAGTTGGGAGGGGCGGGGAGACCCAGTACTTC. It is translated as CASSQVGRGGETQYF.

This chain uses TRBV28 with TRBJ1-2, with 8 bases that match TRBD1. Per the germline V gene, CDR1 is MDHEN and CDR2 is SYDVKM. The CDR3 extends over 13 amino acids. Trimming at V came to 6 bases and at J to 6 bases, leaving 6 bases not matched to a gene. The CDR3 sequence is CASSRGQGDGYTF. Written as DNA, the CDR3 is TGTGCCAGCAGCCGCGGACAGGGTGATGGCTACACCTTC.

The rearrangement joins TRBV4-1 to TRBJ1-1, with TRBD1 matching 9 bases. Germline-derived CDR1 and CDR2 are MGHRA and YSYEKL. This CDR3 region has 18 residues. With 2 bases clipped from V and 1 base from J, the junction kept 11 bases outside the gene matches. The CDR3 bases are TGCGCCAGCAGCCAACTCCCGGGACAGGGAATTGAGAACACTGAAGCTTTCTTT. It codes for CASSQLPGQGIENTEAFF.

The V call is TRBV5-4, the J call TRBJ2-3, with TRBD1 matching over 7 bases. This CDR3 is built from 16 residues. Germline trimming cut 4 bases from V and 2 bases from J; bases unmatched to any gene: 10. Germline assignment: CDR1 SGHNT and CDR2 YYREEE (reference sequence). In nucleotides, the CDR3 is TGTGCCAGCAGCGGCCCAGGACAGGTAGACACAGATACGCAGTATTTT. It specifies CASSGPGQVDTDTQYF.

The chain combines TRBV6-2 or TRBV6-3 with TRBJ2-7; TRBD2 matches at 10 bases. The V gene end was trimmed by 5 bases and the J gene end by 0 bases; junction bases not matched to a gene: 4. CDR1 MNHEY and CDR2 SVGEGT come from the germline V gene. This CDR3 region has 15 residues. CDR3 DNA: TGTGCCAGCAGTCTTAGCGGGGGGATCTCCTACGAGCAGTACTTC. This translates into CASSLSGGISYEQYF.

This chain connects TRBV18 to TRBJ1-3; D is ambiguous. In germline, CDR1 is KGHSH, CDR2 LQKENI. The CDR3 contains 15 residues. V was trimmed by 3 bases and J by 8 bases, leaving 17 bases between them. In DNA form, the CDR3 reads TGTGCCAGCTCACCGGTCTCCCACGCCCCAGACACCATATATTTT. It translates to CASSPVSHAPDTIYF.

The chain recombines TRBV27 with TRBJ1-1; a possible D gene is TRBD1 (6 bases). CDR1 is MNHEY and CDR2 is SMNVEV in the germline V gene (reference sequence). Trimming removed 0 bases at V and 10 bases at J, with 15 bases between. There are 14 residues in the CDR3. This chain's CDR3 is CASSLSYRAGLAFF. The CDR3 nucleotides are TGTGCCAGCAGTTTATCATACAGGGCCGGTTTAGCTTTCTTT.

The CDR3 sequence: CASSYAGRGYEQYF. The CDR3 nucleotides read TGTGCCAGCAGCTACGCGGGACGGGGCTACGAGCAGTACTTC. This chain connects TRBV7-2 to TRBJ2-7, with a possible D match to TRBD2 (6 bases). The CDR3 is 14 residues long. CDR1 and CDR2 from the germline V gene are SGHTA and FQGNSA. V was shortened by 4 bases and J by 3 bases, with 13 bases between the two germline ends.